This T cell receptor beta chain was sequenced in a study of T cells in Graves' hyperthyroidism and ophthalmopathy. Whole-study findings and limits: Before onset, by a median of around 6.4 months, the model predicted ophthalmopathy. Most expanded thyroid clonotypes above 0.001 recurred in blood.

Trimming cost V 6 bases and J 1 base; bases outside gene matches: 7. This CDR3 spans 15 amino acids. In its sample, this clonotype was seen a few times. Its antigen remains unknown. RNA transcripts were the template for amplifying TCR beta CDR3 regions. TCR CDR3 underwent first-round RT-PCR with the HTBI primer set. TCRdb re-called the multiplex PCR reads with MiXCR, one entry per CDR3 protein. In the table there are around 360,000 distinct CDR3 sequences, about 15% of which are singletons. Sequencing was performed on blood. This receptor was identified in a woman aged 55-69 years with Graves' ophthalmopathy. This rearrangement joins TRBV12-3 or TRBV12-4 to TRBJ2-3; 7 bases line up with TRBD1. The CDR3 reads CASRFQGQGTDTQYF. The CDR3 DNA sequence: TGTGCCAGCAGATTCCAAGGACAGGGCACAGATACGCAGTATTTT.